This TCR beta chain was profiled in a study of T cells in Graves' hyperthyroidism and ophthalmopathy. Broader study findings: By a 13 V-J model, ophthalmopathy was set apart from stable hyperthyroidism.

The sample holds many counts of this clonotype. Its cognate antigen is unknown. This CDR3 spans 13 amino acids. Germline V gives CDR1 ENHRY, CDR2 SYGVKD. Trimming shortened V by 7 bases and J by 8 bases, and 14 bases separated the two germline ends. It was uncontrolled infection, other autoimmune disease, pregnancy or lactation that excluded patients. Amplification yielded TCR beta CDR3 regions, with RNA transcripts as the source. With the HTBI primer set, the TCR CDR3 went through a first round of RT-PCR. Via MiXCR, TCRdb re-called the multiplex PCR reads, giving one row per CDR3 protein. The sample contains about 560,000 distinct CDR3 sequences, roughly 46% of which appear only once.

This sequence originates from a young woman with Graves' hyperthyroidism. V usage is TRBV10-3 and J usage is TRBJ1-4; D perhaps matches TRBD1 (6 bases). The specimen sequenced was peripheral blood or thyroid tissue (not recorded which). CDR3 region: CAINGGLGEKLFF. In DNA, the CDR3 is TGTGCCATCAACGGGGGGCTAGGGGAAAAACTGTTTTTT.